These 17 T cell receptor beta chains were sequenced from one sample in a study of memory CD4+ T cells and cytomegalovirus serostatus. This table comes from immunoSEQ multiplex PCR, and its TCRdb copy is limited to in-frame clones, with some not included. The data contain 50,000 to 70,000 clones, roughly 80% of them singletons. The sort gate was single viable CD3+CD4+CD8-CD45RO+ cells for memory CD4+ T cells. Sequenced: memory CD4+ T cells from blood. The receptors derive from an adult in good health and CMV-seronegative.

The chain couples TRBV5-1 to TRBJ1-3; D possibly corresponds to TRBD1 (5 bases). CDR1 SGHRS and CDR2 YFSETQ come from the germline V gene. V gave up 4 bases and J gave up 0 bases, with 14 bases separating them. The CDR3 totals 16 residues. The CDR3 DNA reads as TGCGCCAGCAGCGGGCAAGGGACGAACTCTGGAAACACCATATATTTT. It is translated as CASSGQGTNSGNTIYF.

This clone was picked up a small number of times. The V gene is TRBV6-5, the J gene TRBJ1-2; 8 bases are a match to TRBD1. Germline loops: CDR1 MNHEY, CDR2 SVGAGI. With 6 bases clipped from V and 3 bases from J, the junction kept 3 bases outside the gene matches. This CDR3 contains 13 residues. CDR3 amino acids: CASSPDRDYGYTF. The CDR3 DNA follows: TGTGCCAGCAGCCCGGACAGGGACTATGGCTACACCTTC.

This clone was recorded a few times. J is TRBJ2-4 and V is TRBV28; 9 bases align to TRBD1. V dropped 6 bases and J dropped 4; count of bases not matched to a gene: 7. CDR3 size: 15 residues. The germline V gene encodes CDR1 MDHEN and CDR2 SYDVKM. This CDR3 reads CASSPPGTGKNIQYF. CDR3 coding DNA: TGTGCCAGCAGCCCTCCCGGGACAGGGAAAAACATTCAGTACTTC.

About this clone: This sample includes further DNA sequences coding for the same CDR3. The genes are TRBV6-6 and TRBJ1-2; 9 nucleotides match TRBD1. CDR3 length equals 15 residues. Trimming removed 2 bases from V and 7 bases from J; junction bases left unmatched: 8. CDR1 and CDR2 from the germline V gene are MNHNY and SVGAGI (reference sequence). Written as DNA, the CDR3 is TGTGCCAGCAGTTACGGGGGACAGGGCGGAGGTGGCTACACCTTC. Its protein product is CASSYGGQGGGGYTF.

CDR3 sequence: CASSLKGEGYTF. CDR3 nucleotides: TGCGCCAGCAGCTTGAAGGGTGAAGGCTACACCTTC. The V call is TRBV5-1, the J call TRBJ1-2, with D unclear. Germline CDR1 SGHRS, CDR2 YFSETQ. The length of the CDR3 is 12 residues. The V and J ends lost 1 base and 8 bases respectively, with 9 bases between them.

The chain has TRBV19 and TRBJ2-1, with TRBD2 matching over 7 bases. The CDR3 has 15 residues. The J segment lost 0 bases and the V segment lost 6 bases, leaving 5 bases of the junction unmatched. Germline lookup yields CDR1 LNHDA and CDR2 SQIVND (reference sequence). This CDR3 is CASRSGVLSYNEQFF. The CDR3 DNA reads TGTGCCAGTAGAAGCGGGGTACTCTCCTACAATGAGCAGTTCTTC.

V and J are TRBV2 and TRBJ1-4; 9 nucleotides align to TRBD1. This CDR3 is built from 14 residues. The V gene's germline CDR1 is SNHLY and CDR2 FYNNEI. V lost 6 bases and J lost 7; bases outside the gene matches: 6. The CDR3 region has the DNA TGTGCCAGCAGAACAGGGGGCTGGGGTGAAAAACTGTTTTTT. Translation gives CASRTGGWGEKLFF.

The chain carries TRBV7-2 and TRBJ2-5, with D maybe TRBD2 (7 bases). The CDR3 is 17 residues long. With 2 bases removed from V and 4 bases from J, the gap between germline ends came to 20 bases. Germline values: CDR1 SGHTA, CDR2 FQGNSA. The CDR3 loop is CASSLSIGGAGRETQYF. DNA of the CDR3: TGTGCCAGCAGCTTAAGTATTGGGGGGGCTGGGAGAGAGACCCAGTACTTC.

This clone came up a few times. V usage is TRBV6-1 and J usage is TRBJ2-2; the D is unclear. V dropped 7 bases and J dropped 2 bases, with 14 bases sitting between them. This CDR3 region has 15 residues. CDR1 and CDR2 from the germline V gene are MNHNS and SASEGT. The CDR3 DNA follows: TGTGCCAGCACTGCCCTACAGATTAACACCGGGGAGCTGTTTTTT. Protein product: CASTALQINTGELFF.

This chain uses TRBV7-2 with TRBJ2-3, with D maybe TRBD1 (8 bases). This CDR3 is built from 15 residues. The germline CDR1 and CDR2 sequences are SGHTA and FQGNSA. V lost 5 bases, J lost 2 bases, and 14 bases lay in between. The CDR3 region is CASSQDRDYTDTQYF. The CDR3 DNA reads TGTGCCAGCAGCCAGGACAGGGACTACACAGATACGCAGTATTTT.

The rearrangement joins TRBV4-1 to TRBJ2-5, with D maybe TRBD2 (5 bases). The J call may be incorrect, as the DNA end agrees better with TRBJ2-7. The CDR3 sequence is 13 residues long. From germline, CDR1 is MGHRA and CDR2 YSYEKL. In DNA, the CDR3 is TGCGCCAGCAGCCTTAGCGAGGCAAGCGAGCAGTACTTC. Protein sequence: CASSLSEASEQYF.

This chain joins TRBV18 and TRBJ1-1; no definite D call. The length of the CDR3 is 15 residues. Trimming left V 6 bases short and J 7 bases short, with 21 bases between. Germline-derived CDR1 and CDR2 are KGHSH and LQKENI. In nucleotides, the CDR3 is TGTGCCAGCTCGTCGTTAAGGGCCAGCATTGATGAAGCTTTCTTT. It translates to CASSSLRASIDEAFF.

On this clone: One end of the junction fails to match germline, which may point to a read error. This CDR3 reads CASSLQGRYGYTF. In DNA, the CDR3 is TGTGCCAGCAGCTTACAGGGTCGCTATGGCTACACCTTC. V gene TRBV5-1 combines with J gene TRBJ1-2, with D maybe TRBD1 (6 bases). Germline CDR1 and CDR2: SGHRS and YFSETQ. This CDR3 is 13 amino acids long.

This clone was observed a few times. The genes are TRBV5-1 and TRBJ2-1, with a possible D match to TRBD1 (5 bases). The germline gives CDR1 SGHRS, CDR2 YFSETQ. The CDR3 contains 15 residues. V dropped 5 bases and J dropped 1 base, with 13 bases sitting between them. CDR3 DNA: TGCGCCAGCAGGTTATCCTCAGGGTCCTACAATGAGCAGTTCTTC. Its protein is CASRLSSGSYNEQFF.

CDR3 in DNA: TGTGCCAGCAGCGCGGGGGGGTCCTACAATGAGCAGTTCTTC. This encodes CASSAGGSYNEQFF. The chain couples TRBV9 to TRBJ2-1, with TRBD2 matching over 8 bases. J gave up 1 base and V 3 bases, and 0 bases lay outside the gene matches. This CDR3 is built from 14 residues. Germline V gene sequence: CDR1 SGDLS, CDR2 YYNGEE.

The rearrangement joins TRBV18 to TRBJ1-1; TRBD1 matches 7 bases. The CDR3 covers 13 residues. The V gene end was trimmed by 4 bases and the J gene end by 1 base; junction bases not matched to a gene: 0. Germline V gene sequence: CDR1 KGHSH, CDR2 LQKENI. The CDR3 nucleotides read TGTGCCAGCTCACGGGACAGGAACACTGAAGCTTTCTTT. It codes for CASSRDRNTEAFF.

The CDR3 DNA sequence: TGCGCCAGCAGCTCCAGGGAGACAAGTAGTGAAAAACTGTTTTTT. The encoded protein is CASSSRETSSEKLFF. The chain combines TRBV5-1 with TRBJ1-4, with a tentative D call TRBD1 (5 bases). The length of the CDR3 is 15 residues. The V gene's germline CDR1 is SGHRS and CDR2 YFSETQ. The V end lost 3 bases, the J end lost 7 bases, and 16 bases lay between the germline ends. Drawing the rest from reference TRBV5-1 and TRBJ1-4, the complete variable domain is KAGVTQTPRYLIKTRGQQVTLSCSPISGHRSVSWYQQTPGQGLQFLFEYFSETQRNKGNFPGRFSGRQFSNSRSEMNVSTLELGDSALYLCASSSRETSSEKLFFGSGTQLSVL.